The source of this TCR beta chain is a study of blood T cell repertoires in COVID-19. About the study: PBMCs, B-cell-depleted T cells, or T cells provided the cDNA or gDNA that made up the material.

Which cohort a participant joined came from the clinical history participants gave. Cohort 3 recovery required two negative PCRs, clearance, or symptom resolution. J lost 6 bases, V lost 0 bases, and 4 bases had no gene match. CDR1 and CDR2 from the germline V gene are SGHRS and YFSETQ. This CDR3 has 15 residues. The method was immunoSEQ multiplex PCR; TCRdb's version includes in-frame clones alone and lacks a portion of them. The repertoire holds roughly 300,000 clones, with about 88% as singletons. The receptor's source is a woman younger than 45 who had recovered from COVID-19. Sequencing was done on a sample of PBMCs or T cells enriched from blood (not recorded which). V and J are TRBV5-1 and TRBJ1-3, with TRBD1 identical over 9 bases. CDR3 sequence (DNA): TGCGCCAGCAGCTTGGAGGGACAGGGTGCAAACACCATATATTTT. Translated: CASSLEGQGANTIYF.